A selection of T cell receptor beta chains follows, all from one sample in a study of CD8 T cells in ankylosing spondylitis. TCRdb redid the calling of the 5' RACE reads with MiXCR, one entry per CDR3 protein. This table holds under 150,000 distinct CDR3 sequences, roughly 18% found once. Source material: blood, either unsorted or a sorted T cell fraction (not recorded which). These receptors all stem from a male donor with ankylosing spondylitis. The CDR3 runs from the conserved cysteine through the conserved F or W. The D gene is left open where the match is weak. Size tells how often a clone was seen (once, few, many) or the class of an expanded clone, and some rows leave it out.

TRBD2	many	TRBJ2-1	TRBV27	CASSLGTSGRVEQFF	TGTGCCAGCAGTTTAGGGACTAGCGGGAGGGTGGAGCAGTTCTTC
-	few	TRBJ2-7	TRBV9	CASSVGGAPYEQYF	TGTGCCAGCAGCGTAGGAGGGGCCCCCTACGAGCAGTACTTC
TRBD1	few	TRBJ2-7	TRBV5-1	CASSNPADRFNEQYF	TGCGCCAGCAGTAACCCGGCGGACAGGTTCAACGAGCAGTACTTC
TRBD2	few	TRBJ2-1	TRBV19	CASMPRRHLAGGNEQFF	TGTGCCAGTATGCCTCGTCGACATCTAGCGGGAGGGAATGAGCAGTTCTTC
-	many	TRBJ2-5	TRBV7-8	CASSLSLRETQYF	TGTGCCAGCAGCTTAAGTCTGCGGGAGACCCAGTACTTC
-	-	TRBJ2-5	TRBV9	CASSVGGREETQYF	TGTGCCAGCAGCGTAGGGGGTAGGGAAGAGACCCAGTACTTC
TRBD2	few	TRBJ2-7	TRBV29-1	CSVELAGGLYEQYF	TGCAGCGTTGAACTAGCGGGGGGTCTCTACGAGCAGTACTTC
-	few	TRBJ2-7	TRBV10-3	CAISKPTPGSSYEQYF	TGTGCCATCAGTAAACCTACTCCCGGTAGCTCCTACGAGCAGTACTTC
-	-	TRBJ1-4	TRBV27	CASSTREAREKLFF	TGTGCCAGCAGTACCCGGGAGGCCCGTGAAAAACTGTTTTTT
TRBD2	-	TRBJ2-1	TRBV24-1	CPTSDFRLLAGHLENEQFF	TGTCCCACCAGTGATTTCCGTTTACTAGCGGGCCACCTGGAGAATGAGCAGTTCTTC
-	-	TRBJ1-1	TRBV20-1	CSAREQGVEAFF	TGCAGTGCTAGGGAGCAGGGAGTCGAGGCTTTCTTT
-	few	TRBJ2-7	TRBV6-2/TRBV6-3	CASSYTDVTYEQYF	TGTGCCAGCAGTTATACAGATGTAACCTACGAGCAGTACTTC
-	few	TRBJ2-1	TRBV18	CASSPGDRPFF	TGTGCCAGCTCACCTGGGGATCGCCCGTTCTTC
-	few	TRBJ2-7	TRBV12-3/TRBV12-4	CASSSGEGKLYF	TGTGCCAGCAGCAGCGGAGAGGGGAAGTTGTACTTC
TRBD2	few	TRBJ2-1	TRBV27	CASSPGLAGSGEQFF	TGTGCCAGCAGCCCAGGCCTAGCGGGGAGTGGAGAGCAGTTCTTC
TRBD2	few	TRBJ2-7	TRBV7-9	CASGLAGDKDF	TGTGCCAGCGGGTTAGCGGGAGACAAGGACTTC
TRBD2	-	TRBJ2-1	TRBV12-3/TRBV12-4	CAISEKPGTSGYQNNEQFF	TGTGCCATCTCCGAGAAGCCGGGGACTAGCGGTTACCAAAACAATGAGCAGTTCTTC
-	many	TRBJ2-1	TRBV6-4	CASGPGLRGSDEQFF	TGTGCCAGCGGCCCGGGTCTCAGGGGCTCGGATGAGCAGTTCTTC
-	-	TRBJ2-7	TRBV7-8	CASSPIRRGEQYF	TGTGCCAGCAGCCCCATCCGGAGGGGCGAGCAGTACTTC
TRBD2	few	TRBJ2-5	TRBV4-1	CASRAKGLAEETQYF	TGCGCCAGCAGGGCGAAGGGACTAGCGGAAGAGACCCAGTACTTC
TRBD2	few	TRBJ2-3	TRBV29-1	CSVVPSGSVADTQYF	TGCAGCGTGGTTCCTAGCGGGAGCGTTGCAGATACGCAGTATTTT
-	-	TRBJ1-1	TRBV27	CASAGRPTEAFF	TGTGCCAGCGCAGGGCGTCCCACTGAAGCTTTCTTT
-	few	TRBJ1-5	TRBV21-1	CASSKRKAAPGQGCQPQHF	TGTGCCAGCAGCAAGCGAAAGGCCGCTCCGGGACAGGGGTGTCAGCCCCAGCATTTT
TRBD2	-	TRBJ2-1	TRBV4-1	CASSQVWGRVDEQFF	TGCGCCAGCAGCCAAGTGTGGGGGAGGGTGGATGAGCAGTTCTTC
TRBD2	-	TRBJ2-7	TRBV9	CASSVGSAGVYEQYF	TGTGCCAGCAGCGTAGGTTCAGCGGGAGTCTACGAGCAGTACTTC
TRBD2	few	TRBJ2-1	TRBV9	CASSLIYSGSHNEQFF	TGTGCCAGCAGCTTAATCTATAGCGGGAGCCACAATGAGCAGTTCTTC
-	-	TRBJ2-1	TRBV7-9	CATLVGYNEQFF	TGTGCCACTTTGGTAGGGTACAATGAGCAGTTCTTC
-	-	TRBJ2-3	TRBV12-3/TRBV12-4	CASSLSGPDTQYF	TGTGCCAGCAGTTTATCCGGGCCAGATACGCAGTATTTT
-	-	TRBJ2-7	TRBV25-1	CASSEANAYEQYF	TGTGCCAGCAGTGAAGCGAACGCCTACGAGCAGTACTTC
TRBD1	once	TRBJ2-3	TRBV24-1	CATSDHGQGADTQYF	TGTGCCACCAGTGACCATGGACAGGGAGCAGATACGCAGTATTTT
TRBD1	few	TRBJ2-7	TRBV4-1	CASSRAQGVYEQYF	TGCGCCAGCAGCAGAGCCCAGGGGGTCTACGAGCAGTACTTC
TRBD2	few	TRBJ2-7	TRBV6-2/TRBV6-3	CASSRGLAHEQYF	TGTGCCAGCAGCCGAGGACTAGCCCACGAGCAGTACTTC
-	few	TRBJ2-5	TRBV7-9	CASAEGGQETQYF	TGTGCCAGCGCTGAGGGGGGCCAAGAGACCCAGTACTTC
-	few	TRBJ1-5	TRBV4-2	CASSQEPVSNQPQHF	TGTGCCAGCAGCCAAGAGCCGGTTAGCAATCAGCCCCAGCATTTT
-	many	TRBJ2-1	TRBV27	CASKPAGNEQFF	TGTGCCAGCAAACCTGCCGGGAATGAGCAGTTCTTC
TRBD1	-	TRBJ2-1	TRBV9	CASSPSADRGYNEQFF	TGTGCCAGCAGCCCAAGCGCGGACAGGGGATACAATGAGCAGTTCTTC
TRBD1	many	TRBJ1-2	TRBV16	CASNYRGNYGYTF	TGTGCCAGCAACTACAGGGGGAACTATGGCTACACCTTC
-	-	TRBJ2-3	TRBV4-3	CASSQDKEGTEWLGYTQYF	TGCGCCAGCAGCCAAGATAAGGAGGGCACGGAGTGGTTGGGCTATACGCAGTATTTT
-	few	TRBJ2-3	TRBV12-3/TRBV12-4	CASSWFRRHTDTQYF	TGTGCCAGCAGTTGGTTCCGGCGGCACACAGATACGCAGTATTTT
-	-	TRBJ2-1	TRBV19	CASSIDWVGEQFF	TGTGCCAGTAGTATCGATTGGGTAGGTGAGCAGTTCTTC
-	-	TRBJ2-1	TRBV9	CASSAPAESSYNEQFF	TGTGCCAGCAGCGCCCCAGCGGAAAGCTCCTACAATGAGCAGTTCTTC
TRBD1	-	TRBJ2-3	TRBV7-8	CASSLGTGGNTDTQYF	TGTGCCAGCAGCTTAGGGACAGGGGGTAACACAGATACGCAGTATTTT
-	few	TRBJ2-5	TRBV4-1	CASSHLGRTSQETQYF	TGCGCCAGCAGCCACCTAGGTAGGACATCGCAAGAGACCCAGTACTTC
-	-	TRBJ2-1	TRBV28	CASSWDDYNEQFF	TGTGCCAGCAGTTGGGACGACTACAATGAGCAGTTCTTC
-	-	TRBJ2-7	TRBV24-1	CATNFFGEQYF	TGTGCCACCAACTTTTTCGGCGAGCAGTACTTC
-	-	TRBJ2-7	TRBV27	CASSPGGQGGYEQYF	TGTGCCAGCAGCCCAGGGGGGCAGGGAGGATACGAGCAGTACTTC
-	-	TRBJ2-3	TRBV10-1	CASSEVRADTQYF	TGCGCCAGCAGTGAGGTTAGGGCCGATACGCAGTATTTT
-	few	TRBJ1-2	TRBV27	CASSSGGYGYTF	TGTGCCAGCAGTTCGGGGGGCTATGGCTACACCTTC
TRBD2	-	TRBJ2-3	TRBV5-6	CASSLGHSGRIGTDTQYF	TGTGCCAGCAGCTTGGGACATAGCGGGAGGATCGGCACAGATACGCAGTATTTT
-	-	TRBJ1-1	TRBV28	CASSIRQGPRRAEAFF	TGTGCCAGCAGTATACGGCAGGGTCCACGGAGAGCTGAAGCTTTCTTT
-	-	TRBJ2-7	TRBV9	CASSSGTLGEQYF	TGTGCCAGCAGCTCAGGGACTCTGGGGGAGCAGTACTTC
-	few	TRBJ2-7	TRBV27	CASSVGYSYEQYF	TGTGCCAGCAGTGTAGGTTACTCCTACGAGCAGTACTTC
-	-	TRBJ2-4	TRBV12-3/TRBV12-4	CASSLWKDIQYF	TGTGCCAGCAGTCTATGGAAGGACATTCAGTACTTC